This is a list of T cell receptor beta chains from one sample in a study of Ad26.COV2.S vaccination and SARS-CoV-2 variants. Only in-frame clones appear in the TCRdb table, and some are missing; sequencing was by immunoSEQ multiplex PCR. Altogether 350,000 to 500,000 clones are present, 89% being singletons, with the ten largest covering over 2%. The input for sequencing was peripheral blood, taken in a trial of Ad26.COV2.S vaccine versus placebo. These receptors were collected from a person aged 18-60 years who received the Ad26.COV2.S COVID-19 vaccine or a placebo. Both conserved end residues are part of each CDR3. The order of the fields is CDR3 DNA, CDR3 protein, V gene, clone size, D gene, J gene. A D gene is named only where the DNA matches it firmly. A clone size is listed for some rows: how often the clone was seen (once, few, many), or a class if it is expanded.

CDR3 DNA: TGTGCCAGCAGTTTCTGGGACAACTATGGCTACACCTTC; CDR3 protein: CASSFWDNYGYTF; V gene: TRBV28; clone size: -; D gene: -; J gene: TRBJ1-2
CDR3 DNA: TGTGCCAGCAGCTGGGGGGGCGGGAATACGCAGTATTTT; CDR3 protein: CASSWGGGNTQYF; V gene: TRBV5-8; clone size: -; D gene: -; J gene: TRBJ2-3
CDR3 DNA: TGTGCCAGCTCACCACGAGGGGTATACGGCTACACCTTC; CDR3 protein: CASSPRGVYGYTF; V gene: TRBV18; clone size: -; D gene: -; J gene: TRBJ1-2
CDR3 DNA: TGTGCCAGCAGCTTGGCCCCGACAGGGGATGAAAAACTGTTTTTT; CDR3 protein: CASSLAPTGDEKLFF; V gene: TRBV5-6; clone size: -; D gene: TRBD1; J gene: TRBJ1-4
CDR3 DNA: TGTGCCAGCAGCTTGGCCGTCGTGAGCACAGATACGCAGTATTTT; CDR3 protein: CASSLAVVSTDTQYF; V gene: TRBV5-5; clone size: few; D gene: -; J gene: TRBJ2-3
CDR3 DNA: TGTGCCAGCAGCAAAGTTCCCTGGGGGACCCAGTACTTC; CDR3 protein: CASSKVPWGTQYF; V gene: TRBV21-1; clone size: -; D gene: -; J gene: TRBJ2-5
CDR3 DNA: TGTGCCAGCAGCGCCCGTTCTAAGGATGAGCAGTTCTTC; CDR3 protein: CASSARSKDEQFF; V gene: TRBV7-6; clone size: -; D gene: -; J gene: TRBJ2-1
CDR3 DNA: TGTGCCAGCAGCGCGACCGATACGCAGTATTTT; CDR3 protein: CASSATDTQYF; V gene: TRBV11-2; clone size: -; D gene: -; J gene: TRBJ2-3
CDR3 DNA: TGTGCCAGCAGCTTGGCCGGGACTAGCGGGAGGATTGAGCAGTTCTTC; CDR3 protein: CASSLAGTSGRIEQFF; V gene: TRBV5-6; clone size: -; D gene: TRBD2; J gene: TRBJ2-1
CDR3 DNA: TGTGCCAGCAGCCAAGGCCTTTTGCCGTATTTT; CDR3 protein: CASSQGLLPYF; V gene: TRBV3-1/TRBV3-2; clone size: -; D gene: -; J gene: TRBJ2-3
CDR3 DNA: TGCAGCGTTCCTGTGGGGGGGGGCTTGGATACGCAGTATTTT; CDR3 protein: CSVPVGGGLDTQYF; V gene: TRBV29-1; clone size: -; D gene: -; J gene: TRBJ2-3
CDR3 DNA: TGTGCCAGCAGCCCCGGGTCAGGGGTGGCCACAGATACGCAGTATTTT; CDR3 protein: CASSPGSGVATDTQYF; V gene: TRBV7-3; clone size: -; D gene: -; J gene: TRBJ2-3
CDR3 DNA: TGCGCCAGCAGCCCCTTCGGGGGTTCCCCTGAAGCTTTCTTT; CDR3 protein: CASSPFGGSPEAFF; V gene: TRBV5-1; clone size: -; D gene: -; J gene: TRBJ1-1
CDR3 DNA: TGTGCCAGCAGGGACACTCGAACATACGAGCAGTACTTC; CDR3 protein: CASRDTRTYEQYF; V gene: TRBV7-9; clone size: -; D gene: -; J gene: TRBJ2-7
CDR3 DNA: TGTGCCAGCAGTTATGGTCTAGGGCCCTACAATGAGCAGTTCTTC; CDR3 protein: CASSYGLGPYNEQFF; V gene: TRBV6-5; clone size: -; D gene: -; J gene: TRBJ2-1
CDR3 DNA: TGTGCCAGCAGCCCGAGTAGCGAGAATGAGCAGTTCTTC; CDR3 protein: CASSPSSENEQFF; V gene: TRBV4-2; clone size: -; D gene: -; J gene: TRBJ2-1
CDR3 DNA: TGTGCCAGCAGTAAGCTACTTGGGGCGAATGAGCAGTTCTTC; CDR3 protein: CASSKLLGANEQFF; V gene: TRBV6-6; clone size: once; D gene: -; J gene: TRBJ2-1
CDR3 DNA: TGTGCCAGCAGTTACCACCCTGGGGAGTTCTTGCCCGAGTACGAGCAGTACTTC; CDR3 protein: CASSYHPGEFLPEYEQYF; V gene: TRBV6-2/TRBV6-3; clone size: -; D gene: -; J gene: TRBJ2-7
CDR3 DNA: TGTGCCAGCAGTTTAAAGTTCGGGAATCAGCCCCAGCATTTT; CDR3 protein: CASSLKFGNQPQHF; V gene: TRBV27; clone size: -; D gene: -; J gene: TRBJ1-5
CDR3 DNA: TGTGCCACCAGTGATTCTCAGACAGGCAATGAGCAGTTCTTC; CDR3 protein: CATSDSQTGNEQFF; V gene: TRBV24-1; clone size: -; D gene: -; J gene: TRBJ2-1
CDR3 DNA: TGTGCCAGCTCTAAGGGGGCGAGCTCCTACAATGAGCAGTTCTTC; CDR3 protein: CASSKGASSYNEQFF; V gene: TRBV18; clone size: -; D gene: TRBD1; J gene: TRBJ2-1
CDR3 DNA: TGTGCCAGCAGCCCGTTGGCCCTCGAGCGGGGGCAAGAGACCCAGTACTTC; CDR3 protein: CASSPLALERGQETQYF; V gene: TRBV28; clone size: once; D gene: TRBD2; J gene: TRBJ2-5
CDR3 DNA: TGTGCCAGCAGCTTAGCCTACAATGAAAAACTGTTTTTT; CDR3 protein: CASSLAYNEKLFF; V gene: TRBV7-2; clone size: -; D gene: -; J gene: TRBJ1-4
CDR3 DNA: TGTGCCAGCAGCCCCACGACTAGCCGCGATGAGCAGTTCTTC; CDR3 protein: CASSPTTSRDEQFF; V gene: TRBV5-4; clone size: once; D gene: TRBD2; J gene: TRBJ2-1
CDR3 DNA: TGTGCCAGCAGCCCTAGGGCACTGAGGAACACTGAAGCTTTCTTT; CDR3 protein: CASSPRALRNTEAFF; V gene: TRBV6-6; clone size: -; D gene: -; J gene: TRBJ1-1
CDR3 DNA: TGCGCCAGCAGCCAAGGTCATGGGACAGGCGTCGAGCAGTACTTC; CDR3 protein: CASSQGHGTGVEQYF; V gene: TRBV4-1; clone size: -; D gene: TRBD1; J gene: TRBJ2-7
CDR3 DNA: TGTGCCAGCAGCCGGAAACAGGGTGAGCAGTTCTTC; CDR3 protein: CASSRKQGEQFF; V gene: TRBV5-6; clone size: -; D gene: -; J gene: TRBJ2-1
CDR3 DNA: TGCGCCAGCAGCCAAGTACAGGGCGGTAGCGGATCGGGCTCTGGAAACACCATATATTTT; CDR3 protein: CASSQVQGGSGSGSGNTIYF; V gene: TRBV4-3; clone size: -; D gene: -; J gene: TRBJ1-3
CDR3 DNA: TGTGCCAGCAGCGTAGCCCCGGCGGGAGCTGGAGATACGCAGTATTTT; CDR3 protein: CASSVAPAGAGDTQYF; V gene: TRBV9; clone size: -; D gene: TRBD2; J gene: TRBJ2-3
CDR3 DNA: TGTGCCAGCAGCTTTATGGGGGTCGCTAGCGGAGACAATGAGCAGTTCTTC; CDR3 protein: CASSFMGVASGDNEQFF; V gene: TRBV5-4; clone size: -; D gene: TRBD2; J gene: TRBJ2-1
CDR3 DNA: TGTGCCAGCAGCACCCGGACAGGGAACGGCTACACCTTC; CDR3 protein: CASSTRTGNGYTF; V gene: TRBV7-2; clone size: -; D gene: TRBD1; J gene: TRBJ1-2
CDR3 DNA: TGTACCGCTGGAAACCAGAACTATGGCTACACCTTC; CDR3 protein: CTAGNQNYGYTF; V gene: TRBV30; clone size: -; D gene: -; J gene: TRBJ1-2
CDR3 DNA: TGTGCCAGCAGCTACCCGGCAAGAATCTTCACAGATACGCAGTATTTT; CDR3 protein: CASSYPARIFTDTQYF; V gene: TRBV7-9; clone size: -; D gene: -; J gene: TRBJ2-3
CDR3 DNA: TGTGCCAGCACCTTGGCGAATAGGGATACGCAGTATTTT; CDR3 protein: CASTLANRDTQYF; V gene: TRBV6-6; clone size: -; D gene: -; J gene: TRBJ2-3
CDR3 DNA: TGTGCCAGCAGCATACAGCCGGGACACCATCAATTCTTC; CDR3 protein: CASSIQPGHHQFF; V gene: TRBV7-3; clone size: -; D gene: -; J gene: TRBJ2-1
CDR3 DNA: TGTGCCAGCAGTGAACAGGGTAATGAAAAACTGTTTTTT; CDR3 protein: CASSEQGNEKLFF; V gene: TRBV2; clone size: -; D gene: -; J gene: TRBJ1-4
CDR3 DNA: TGTGCCAGCAGTCCCTCAATGAAGCGGGTGATGGTAGGCACTGAAGCTTTCTTT; CDR3 protein: CASSPSMKRVMVGTEAFF; V gene: TRBV14; clone size: -; D gene: -; J gene: TRBJ1-1
CDR3 DNA: TGTGCCAGCAGTGACTCTCAGACAGGGTATTACAATGAGCAGTTCTTC; CDR3 protein: CASSDSQTGYYNEQFF; V gene: TRBV6-4; clone size: once; D gene: TRBD1; J gene: TRBJ2-1
CDR3 DNA: TGTGCCAGCAGCTTTATGACACAGGGAAGGCCTGGAAACACCATATATTTT; CDR3 protein: CASSFMTQGRPGNTIYF; V gene: TRBV5-4; clone size: -; D gene: -; J gene: TRBJ1-3
CDR3 DNA: TGTGCCAGCAGCCAAGGAAGGAGTAGCGGGGGGAATGAGCAGTTCTTC; CDR3 protein: CASSQGRSSGGNEQFF; V gene: TRBV4-2; clone size: once; D gene: TRBD2; J gene: TRBJ2-1
CDR3 DNA: TGTGCCAGCAGTCGAGAATACGAGCAGTACTTC; CDR3 protein: CASSREYEQYF; V gene: TRBV7-9; clone size: -; D gene: -; J gene: TRBJ2-7
CDR3 DNA: TGTGCCAGCAGTTCACCCCGCCGCGGCAGGTGGGGAGCTTTCTTT; CDR3 protein: CASSSPRRGRWGAFF; V gene: TRBV6-2/TRBV6-3; clone size: -; D gene: -; J gene: TRBJ1-1
CDR3 DNA: TGCGCCAGCAGCCTAAATCCGGGACTCCTATACAATGAGCAGTTCTTC; CDR3 protein: CASSLNPGLLYNEQFF; V gene: TRBV5-1; clone size: -; D gene: -; J gene: TRBJ2-1
CDR3 DNA: TGCGCCAGCAGTGTCGCGGGAGGTAAAAATGAGCAGTTCTTC; CDR3 protein: CASSVAGGKNEQFF; V gene: TRBV10-2; clone size: -; D gene: TRBD2; J gene: TRBJ2-1
CDR3 DNA: TGTGCCAGCAGCTTCAGGGGCTTGGACGAGCAGTACTTC; CDR3 protein: CASSFRGLDEQYF; V gene: TRBV5-6; clone size: -; D gene: -; J gene: TRBJ2-7
CDR3 DNA: TGTGCCAGCAGCTCGGGCGTCCTGGGGAATGAAAAACTGTTTTTT; CDR3 protein: CASSSGVLGNEKLFF; V gene: TRBV5-4; clone size: -; D gene: -; J gene: TRBJ1-4
CDR3 DNA: TGTGCCAGCAGCTTAGCATCCCAGCGGGGGGCGACAAACATTCAGTACTTC; CDR3 protein: CASSLASQRGATNIQYF; V gene: TRBV11-2; clone size: -; D gene: TRBD2; J gene: TRBJ2-4
CDR3 DNA: TGTGCCAGCAGCGCCAGGACAGGAGTGGATGGCTACACCTTC; CDR3 protein: CASSARTGVDGYTF; V gene: TRBV9; clone size: -; D gene: TRBD1; J gene: TRBJ1-2